This T cell receptor (beta chain) was captured by sequencing in a study of blood T cell repertoires in COVID-19. The overall study: The United States, Italy and Spain were the sources of the acute and convalescent COVID-19 samples. From T cells, B-cell-depleted T cells, or PBMCs came the material, which was cDNA or gDNA.

Per the study methods: Amplification of reference gene primers provided the estimated nucleated cell counts. Assay used: immunoSEQ multiplex PCR; TCRdb lists only in-frame clones, some missing. From that table come the V and J calls and clone size; the DNA was used to work out D and trimming. This table has approximately 200,000 clones, about 90% appearing once. Germline CDR1 and CDR2: KGHSH and LQKENI. V gave up 3 bases and J gave up 4 bases; unmatched junction bases: 2. The CDR3 has 16 residues. This clone was recorded once. J is TRBJ2-1 and V is TRBV18, with 14 nucleotides matching TRBD2. This TCR was sampled from a man aged 18 to 30 with active or convalescent COVID-19. The sample taken for sequencing was peripheral blood. In nucleotides, the CDR3 is TGTGCCAGCTCACCCGGGACTAGCGGGGGTTACAATGAGCAGTTCTTC. Its protein product is CASSPGTSGGYNEQFF.